The rows below give T cell receptor beta chains drawn from one sample of a study of OX40 agonist ivuxolimab in advanced cancers. The table came from immunoSEQ multiplex PCR; TCRdb's copy has only in-frame clones and leaves some out. The sample yields around 25,000 clones, about 83% seen once. Sequenced material: CD4+ or CD8+ T cells sorted from blood, taken in a trial of the OX40 agonist ivuxolimab. Every receptor here comes from an adult with an advanced solid tumor such as melanoma, head and neck, liver or kidney cancer. Each CDR3 is given with its conserved first and last residue. Each record gives: V gene, J gene, D gene, clone size, CDR3 DNA, CDR3 protein. A D gene is named only where the DNA matches it firmly. Clone size, where shown, is once, few, many, or a class for clones that have expanded.

v_call: TRBV7-2; j_call: TRBJ1-1; d_call: -; clone_size: -; cdr3_nt: TGTGCCAGCAGCTTAGGGGCAGCGAACACTGAAGCTTTCTTT; cdr3_aa: CASSLGAANTEAFF
v_call: TRBV10-3; j_call: TRBJ1-5; d_call: -; clone_size: few; cdr3_nt: TGTGCCATCAGTGAGTCTTACAACAATCAGCCCCAGCATTTT; cdr3_aa: CAISESYNNQPQHF
v_call: TRBV2; j_call: TRBJ2-7; d_call: -; clone_size: -; cdr3_nt: TGTGCCAGCAGGGAAGAGACAGGTCTTAGATTCTACGAGCAGTACTTC; cdr3_aa: CASREETGLRFYEQYF
v_call: TRBV7-8; j_call: TRBJ2-7; d_call: TRBD1; clone_size: -; cdr3_nt: TGTGCCAGCAGCGAGGGACAGGGAATTCCCTACGAGCAGTACTTC; cdr3_aa: CASSEGQGIPYEQYF
v_call: TRBV11-3; j_call: TRBJ2-1; d_call: TRBD1; clone_size: few; cdr3_nt: TGTGCCAGCCTCGGCAGCAGGGGGTCCAATGAGCAGTTCTTC; cdr3_aa: CASLGSRGSNEQFF
v_call: TRBV6-6; j_call: TRBJ2-7; d_call: -; clone_size: -; cdr3_nt: TGTGCCAGCAGTTTGGCGGGGGCCTCTTACGAGCAGTACTTC; cdr3_aa: CASSLAGASYEQYF
v_call: TRBV6-6; j_call: TRBJ1-5; d_call: -; clone_size: -; cdr3_nt: TGTGCCAGCAGTTGGGGGGGGCCGAATCAGCCCCAGCATTTT; cdr3_aa: CASSWGGPNQPQHF
v_call: TRBV19; j_call: TRBJ2-7; d_call: -; clone_size: -; cdr3_nt: TGTGCCAGTAGGGACACCCGCTCCTACGAGCAGTACTTC; cdr3_aa: CASRDTRSYEQYF
v_call: TRBV7-8; j_call: TRBJ2-2; d_call: TRBD2; clone_size: -; cdr3_nt: TGTGCCAGCAGCTTAGTAGGCGGGAGGGAGGGGACCGGGGAGCTGTTTTTT; cdr3_aa: CASSLVGGREGTGELFF
v_call: TRBV5-1; j_call: TRBJ2-3; d_call: -; clone_size: few; cdr3_nt: TGCGCCAGCAGCTTGGGGCACCTCGGCGATACGCAGTATTTT; cdr3_aa: CASSLGHLGDTQYF
v_call: TRBV2; j_call: TRBJ2-7; d_call: -; clone_size: -; cdr3_nt: TGTGCCAGCAGTGGAGGGACCGATCTTAGCGAGCAGTACTTC; cdr3_aa: CASSGGTDLSEQYF
v_call: TRBV27; j_call: TRBJ2-7; d_call: -; clone_size: -; cdr3_nt: TGTGCCAGCAGTTTAAGGGAGTCCTACGAGCAGTACTTC; cdr3_aa: CASSLRESYEQYF
v_call: TRBV6-4; j_call: TRBJ2-1; d_call: TRBD2; clone_size: -; cdr3_nt: TGTGCCAGCAGTGACCCTTTTAGCGGGGGCGAGCAGTTCTTC; cdr3_aa: CASSDPFSGGEQFF
v_call: TRBV6-6; j_call: TRBJ2-7; d_call: -; clone_size: -; cdr3_nt: TGTGCCAGCAGTTTTACAACGTCCTCCTACGAGCAGTACTTC; cdr3_aa: CASSFTTSSYEQYF
v_call: TRBV4-1; j_call: TRBJ2-2; d_call: TRBD1; clone_size: -; cdr3_nt: TGCGCCAGCAGCTGGGACAGCGCGAACACCGGGGAGCTGTTTTTT; cdr3_aa: CASSWDSANTGELFF
v_call: TRBV6-1; j_call: TRBJ1-2; d_call: TRBD1; clone_size: -; cdr3_nt: TGTGCCAGCAGTGTCGACAGGGTTAACGGCTACACCTTC; cdr3_aa: CASSVDRVNGYTF
v_call: TRBV28; j_call: TRBJ1-5; d_call: TRBD1; clone_size: -; cdr3_nt: TGTGCCAGCAGCAGAGACAGGGGTGGCAATCAGCCCCAGCATTTT; cdr3_aa: CASSRDRGGNQPQHF
v_call: TRBV9; j_call: TRBJ2-3; d_call: -; clone_size: -; cdr3_nt: TGTGCCAGCAGCGGGCACCGGGACCACGATACGCAGTATTTT; cdr3_aa: CASSGHRDHDTQYF
v_call: TRBV5-1; j_call: TRBJ2-7; d_call: -; clone_size: -; cdr3_nt: TGCGCCAGCAGCTTAGCGGTAAGCTCCTACGAGCAGTACTTC; cdr3_aa: CASSLAVSSYEQYF
v_call: TRBV19; j_call: TRBJ1-5; d_call: -; clone_size: -; cdr3_nt: TGTGCCAGTAGTATAGTCGGGGGGGCTAGCAATCAGCCCCAGCATTTT; cdr3_aa: CASSIVGGASNQPQHF
v_call: TRBV11-2; j_call: TRBJ2-7; d_call: TRBD2; clone_size: once; cdr3_nt: TGTGCCAGCAGCGCACGCCGGACTAGCGGGAGGCACGAGCAGTACTTC; cdr3_aa: CASSARRTSGRHEQYF
v_call: TRBV7-6; j_call: TRBJ1-1; d_call: TRBD1; clone_size: -; cdr3_nt: TGTGCCAGCAGCGCCACAGGGGGGAGAGGCACTGAAGCTTTCTTT; cdr3_aa: CASSATGGRGTEAFF
v_call: TRBV7-9; j_call: TRBJ2-5; d_call: -; clone_size: -; cdr3_nt: TGTGCCAGCAGCCCCCGACGTGCCTATGAGACCCAGTACTTC; cdr3_aa: CASSPRRAYETQYF
v_call: TRBV30; j_call: TRBJ1-1; d_call: TRBD1; clone_size: -; cdr3_nt: TGTGCCTGGAGATCAAACACGGGACAGGGGAACACTGAAGCTTTCTTT; cdr3_aa: CAWRSNTGQGNTEAFF
v_call: TRBV6-4; j_call: TRBJ2-2; d_call: -; clone_size: -; cdr3_nt: TGTGCCAGCAGTGAGTATGTCGCGCGGGGCTCGAACACCGGGGAGCTGTTTTTT; cdr3_aa: CASSEYVARGSNTGELFF
v_call: TRBV30; j_call: TRBJ1-2; d_call: -; clone_size: -; cdr3_nt: TGTGCCTGGAGTGTCCTCGTGGGGAGCTATGGCTACACCTTC; cdr3_aa: CAWSVLVGSYGYTF
v_call: TRBV2; j_call: TRBJ2-4; d_call: -; clone_size: few; cdr3_nt: TGTGCCAGCAGTATTACCCTTTTAGCCAAAAACATTCAGTACTTC; cdr3_aa: CASSITLLAKNIQYF
v_call: TRBV4-3; j_call: TRBJ1-2; d_call: -; clone_size: -; cdr3_nt: TGCGCCAGCAGCCAAGATTGGGGCAGAGACTATGGCTACACCTTC; cdr3_aa: CASSQDWGRDYGYTF
v_call: TRBV11-1; j_call: TRBJ2-7; d_call: -; clone_size: -; cdr3_nt: TGTGCCAGCAGCTTAGGGGCAGGGGTCCCCTACGAGCAGTACTTC; cdr3_aa: CASSLGAGVPYEQYF
v_call: TRBV7-2; j_call: TRBJ1-1; d_call: TRBD1; clone_size: -; cdr3_nt: TGTGCCAGCAGCTTCAACAGGGGCTCCACTGAAGCTTTCTTT; cdr3_aa: CASSFNRGSTEAFF
v_call: TRBV18; j_call: TRBJ2-1; d_call: -; clone_size: -; cdr3_nt: TGTGCCAGCTCACCACCTAGCGTCCACAATGAGCAGTTCTTC; cdr3_aa: CASSPPSVHNEQFF
v_call: TRBV11-1; j_call: TRBJ2-7; d_call: TRBD2; clone_size: -; cdr3_nt: TGTGCCAGCAGCAGATCTAGCGGGAGTAGGTACGAGCAGTACTTC; cdr3_aa: CASSRSSGSRYEQYF
v_call: TRBV6-6; j_call: TRBJ1-2; d_call: -; clone_size: -; cdr3_nt: TGTGCCAGCAGCCAAAAAGAGGGGAGCATTAACTATGGCTACACCTTC; cdr3_aa: CASSQKEGSINYGYTF
v_call: TRBV9; j_call: TRBJ2-3; d_call: TRBD2; clone_size: -; cdr3_nt: TGTGCCAGCAGCACCGGACTAGCGGGGGAAGTGAGGCGAGATACGCAGTATTTT; cdr3_aa: CASSTGLAGEVRRDTQYF
v_call: TRBV29-1; j_call: TRBJ2-5; d_call: -; clone_size: few; cdr3_nt: TGCAGCGTTGCGACAGTCGAGACCCAGTACTTC; cdr3_aa: CSVATVETQYF
v_call: TRBV19; j_call: TRBJ2-2; d_call: TRBD1; clone_size: -; cdr3_nt: TGTGCCAGTGGACAGGGCATCACCGGGGAGCTGTTTTTT; cdr3_aa: CASGQGITGELFF
v_call: TRBV9; j_call: TRBJ2-1; d_call: TRBD2; clone_size: -; cdr3_nt: TGTGCCAGCAGCGAGGGGGTAGCGGGGAGGTACAATGAGCAGTTCTTC; cdr3_aa: CASSEGVAGRYNEQFF
v_call: TRBV5-1; j_call: TRBJ2-7; d_call: TRBD1; clone_size: -; cdr3_nt: TGCGCCAGCAGCCGCGCTCCCGGGACAGCCAGCTACGAGCAGTACTTC; cdr3_aa: CASSRAPGTASYEQYF
v_call: TRBV4-1; j_call: TRBJ2-1; d_call: -; clone_size: -; cdr3_nt: TGCGCCAGCAGCCCCTCAAGCGGAGTTTACAATGAGCAGTTCTTC; cdr3_aa: CASSPSSGVYNEQFF
v_call: TRBV10-1; j_call: TRBJ2-2; d_call: -; clone_size: -; cdr3_nt: TGCGCCAGCAGTGAAGCGTTGAACACCGGGGAGCTGTTTTTT; cdr3_aa: CASSEALNTGELFF
v_call: TRBV5-1; j_call: TRBJ1-2; d_call: -; clone_size: -; cdr3_nt: TGCGCCAGCAGCCCCGGCGTTGTGCGGATTCCCTATGGCTACACCTTC; cdr3_aa: CASSPGVVRIPYGYTF
v_call: TRBV27; j_call: TRBJ1-4; d_call: -; clone_size: once; cdr3_nt: TGTGCCAGCAGTTTCCCGGCCGGGAGTCGGACTGAAAAACTGTTTTTT; cdr3_aa: CASSFPAGSRTEKLFF
v_call: TRBV19; j_call: TRBJ2-5; d_call: -; clone_size: -; cdr3_nt: TGTGCCAGTAGAGAGGGGATTGGTCAAGAGACCCAGTACTTC; cdr3_aa: CASREGIGQETQYF
v_call: TRBV19; j_call: TRBJ2-3; d_call: -; clone_size: -; cdr3_nt: TGTGCCAGTAGTGATCAGGGTCATAGCACAGATACGCAGTATTTT; cdr3_aa: CASSDQGHSTDTQYF
v_call: TRBV5-1; j_call: TRBJ1-2; d_call: TRBD1; clone_size: -; cdr3_nt: TGCGCCAGCAGCTTTGGGACAGAAAAACACTATGGCTACACCTTC; cdr3_aa: CASSFGTEKHYGYTF
v_call: TRBV5-1; j_call: TRBJ2-5; d_call: TRBD1; clone_size: once; cdr3_nt: TGCGCCAGCAGCTTGGGACAGGGTTCCCAAGAGACCCAGTACTTC; cdr3_aa: CASSLGQGSQETQYF
v_call: TRBV5-1; j_call: TRBJ2-7; d_call: -; clone_size: -; cdr3_nt: TGCGCCAGCAGCTTGGGGGACACCTATTACGAGCAGTACTTC; cdr3_aa: CASSLGDTYYEQYF
v_call: TRBV11-1; j_call: TRBJ1-3; d_call: -; clone_size: -; cdr3_nt: TGTGCCAGCACCAGCTCCAGACAGGACCTCTCTGGAAACACCATATATTTT; cdr3_aa: CASTSSRQDLSGNTIYF
v_call: TRBV19; j_call: TRBJ1-2; d_call: -; clone_size: once; cdr3_nt: TGTGCCAGTAGTACCCCAATTTTGAACTATGGCTACACCTTC; cdr3_aa: CASSTPILNYGYTF
v_call: TRBV11-3; j_call: TRBJ2-7; d_call: TRBD2; clone_size: -; cdr3_nt: TGTGCCAGCAGCCCCCCGGGCAGTCTAGCGGGAGTCTACGAGCAGTACTTC; cdr3_aa: CASSPPGSLAGVYEQYF
v_call: TRBV18; j_call: TRBJ2-5; d_call: TRBD1; clone_size: -; cdr3_nt: TGTGCCAGCTCGCCGACAGGGCCCCCTTACCAAGAGACCCAGTACTTC; cdr3_aa: CASSPTGPPYQETQYF
v_call: TRBV2; j_call: TRBJ1-5; d_call: TRBD1; clone_size: -; cdr3_nt: TGTGCCAGCAGGACAGGGTCAGAGGGTCAGCCCCAGCATTTT; cdr3_aa: CASRTGSEGQPQHF
v_call: TRBV2; j_call: TRBJ2-7; d_call: TRBD2; clone_size: once; cdr3_nt: TGTGCCAGCAGTGTAGTGGTTAGCGGGGGCTACGAGCAGTACTTC; cdr3_aa: CASSVVVSGGYEQYF
v_call: TRBV9; j_call: TRBJ1-1; d_call: -; clone_size: -; cdr3_nt: TGTGCCAGCAGCGTTTTAGATGCTGAAGCTTTCTTT; cdr3_aa: CASSVLDAEAFF
v_call: TRBV5-6; j_call: TRBJ2-6; d_call: -; clone_size: -; cdr3_nt: TGTGCCAGCAGCTTGTTACAGGTGCACTCTGGGGCCAACGTCCTGACTTTC; cdr3_aa: CASSLLQVHSGANVLTF
v_call: TRBV6-6; j_call: TRBJ1-2; d_call: -; clone_size: -; cdr3_nt: TGTGCCAGCAGTTACCAACCGGGACGGAGTTTCTACACCTTC; cdr3_aa: CASSYQPGRSFYTF
v_call: TRBV30; j_call: TRBJ2-6; d_call: TRBD1; clone_size: -; cdr3_nt: TGTGCCTGGGATACAGGGGTTTCCTCTGGGGCCAACGTCCTGACTTTC; cdr3_aa: CAWDTGVSSGANVLTF